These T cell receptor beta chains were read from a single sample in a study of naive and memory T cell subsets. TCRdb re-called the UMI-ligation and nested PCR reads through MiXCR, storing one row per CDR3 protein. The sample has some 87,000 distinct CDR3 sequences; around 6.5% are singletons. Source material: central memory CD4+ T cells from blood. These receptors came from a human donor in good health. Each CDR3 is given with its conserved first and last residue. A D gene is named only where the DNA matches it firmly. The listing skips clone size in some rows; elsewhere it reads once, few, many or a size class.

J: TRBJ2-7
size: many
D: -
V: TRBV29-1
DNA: TGCAGTATCTTAGGGGTAACCTACGAGCAGTACTTC
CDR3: CSILGVTYEQYF

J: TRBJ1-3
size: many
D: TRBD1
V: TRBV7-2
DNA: TGTGCCAGCAGCCAGGGGGCCGGAGGAAACACCATATATTTT
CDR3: CASSQGAGGNTIYF

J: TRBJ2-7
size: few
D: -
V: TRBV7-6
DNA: TGTGCCAGCAGCTTGACAGGCACCTACGAGCAGTACTTC
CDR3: CASSLTGTYEQYF

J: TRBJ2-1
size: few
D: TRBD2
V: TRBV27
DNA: TGTGCCAGCAAGCCCATAGCGGGAGCCTACAATGAGCAGTTCTTC
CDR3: CASKPIAGAYNEQFF

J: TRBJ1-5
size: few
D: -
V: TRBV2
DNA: TGTGCCAGCAGTAAAAGACGGGCGGACAGCAATCAGCCCCAGCATTTT
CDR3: CASSKRRADSNQPQHF

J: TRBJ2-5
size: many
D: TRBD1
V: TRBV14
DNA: TGTGCCAGCAGCCAACCGGGACAGCAAGAGACCCAGTACTTC
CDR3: CASSQPGQQETQYF

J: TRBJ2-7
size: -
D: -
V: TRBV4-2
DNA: TGTGCCAGCAGCCAAGATCTGCGGGGGCGGCATAGGGGAGAAGGGAAGGGCTCCTACGAGCAGTACTTC
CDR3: CASSQDLRGRHRGEGKGSYEQYF

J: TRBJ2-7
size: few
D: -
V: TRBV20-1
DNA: TGCAGTGCTGCTGGCACCGAGCAGTACTTC
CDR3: CSAAGTEQYF

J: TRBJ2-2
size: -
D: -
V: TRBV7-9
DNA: TGTGCCAGCAGCTTTGCGGACGGCGGCACCGGGGAGCTGTTTTTT
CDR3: CASSFADGGTGELFF

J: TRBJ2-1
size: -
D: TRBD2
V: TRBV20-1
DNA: TGCAGTGCTAGAGTAGCGGGAGTCCATGAGCAGTTCTTC
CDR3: CSARVAGVHEQFF

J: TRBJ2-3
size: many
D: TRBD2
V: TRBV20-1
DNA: TGCAGTGCGGGGCGGGAGACAGATACGCAGTATTTT
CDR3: CSAGRETDTQYF

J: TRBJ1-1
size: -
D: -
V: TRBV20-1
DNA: TGCAGTGCTAAGACCGCGAACACTGAAGCTTTCTTT
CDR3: CSAKTANTEAFF

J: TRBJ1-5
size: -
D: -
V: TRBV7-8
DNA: TGTGCCAGCGGGTCAGGGGTCAATGGGCAGCCCCAGCATTTT
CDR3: CASGSGVNGQPQHF

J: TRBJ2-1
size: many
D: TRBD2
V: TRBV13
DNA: TGTGCCAGCAGCTTAAGAACCGGGGGCGAGCTAGCGGGAGGTGCTGAGCAGTTCTTC
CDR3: CASSLRTGGELAGGAEQFF

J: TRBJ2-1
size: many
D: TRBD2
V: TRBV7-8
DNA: TGTGCCAGCACCGAAAAGCGGGGAAGCTCCTACAATGAGCAGTTCTTC
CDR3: CASTEKRGSSYNEQFF

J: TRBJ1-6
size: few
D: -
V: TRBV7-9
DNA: TGTGCCAGCAGCTTAGGGGGGAGCAGCTCCTATAATTCACCCCTCCACTTT
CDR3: CASSLGGSSSYNSPLHF

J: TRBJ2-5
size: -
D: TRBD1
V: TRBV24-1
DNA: TGTGCCACCAGTGATTTGGTACAGGGGCGGGAGACCCAGTACTTC
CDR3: CATSDLVQGRETQYF

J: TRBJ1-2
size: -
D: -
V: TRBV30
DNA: TGTGCCTGGAGCCCTGGCGGGTACTATGGCTACACCTTC
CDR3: CAWSPGGYYGYTF

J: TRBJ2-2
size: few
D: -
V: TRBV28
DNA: TGTGCCAGCAGTTTCTTGATCGGGGAGCTGTTTTTT
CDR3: CASSFLIGELFF

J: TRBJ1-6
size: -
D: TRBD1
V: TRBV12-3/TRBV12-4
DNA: TGTGCCAGCAGTTTCGGACAGGGCGGTTCACCCCTCCACTTT
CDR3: CASSFGQGGSPLHF

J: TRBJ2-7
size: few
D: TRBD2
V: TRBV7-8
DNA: TGTGCCAGCAGCTTAGTAGCGGGAGGCCCGGCCACCTACGAGCAGTACTTC
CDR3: CASSLVAGGPATYEQYF

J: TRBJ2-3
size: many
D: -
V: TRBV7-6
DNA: TGTGCCAGCAGCGTTAGCGGTTCTCGCACAGATACGCAGTATTTT
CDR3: CASSVSGSRTDTQYF

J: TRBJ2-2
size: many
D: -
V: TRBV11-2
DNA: TGTGCCAGCAGCTTAGATCTACCCGGAACCGGGGAGCTGTTTTTT
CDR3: CASSLDLPGTGELFF

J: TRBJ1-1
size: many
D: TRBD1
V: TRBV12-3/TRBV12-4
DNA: TGTGCCAGCAGATTACAGGGGGTAGCTTTCTTT
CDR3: CASRLQGVAFF

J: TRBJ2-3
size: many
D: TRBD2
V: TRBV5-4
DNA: TGTGCCAGCAGCTTGATATTTGGGGCTAGCGGGAGTAGCACAGATACGCAGTATTTT
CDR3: CASSLIFGASGSSTDTQYF

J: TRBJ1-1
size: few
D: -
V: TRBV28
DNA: TGTGCCAGCAGTTTAAACCGGGGTGAAGCTTTCTTT
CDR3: CASSLNRGEAFF

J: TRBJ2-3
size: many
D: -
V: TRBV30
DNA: TGTGCCTGGAGTGGCAGGGGAAGTCCGGCAGATACGCAGTATTTT
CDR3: CAWSGRGSPADTQYF

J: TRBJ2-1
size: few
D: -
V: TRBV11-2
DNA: TGTGCCAGCAGCTTATTGGGGACGAGGGGTAATGAGCAGTTCTTC
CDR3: CASSLLGTRGNEQFF

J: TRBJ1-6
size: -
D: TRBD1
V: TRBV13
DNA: TGTGCCAGCAGCACAGACAGGGTGGATTCACCCCTCCACTTT
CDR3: CASSTDRVDSPLHF

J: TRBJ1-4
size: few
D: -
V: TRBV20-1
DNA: TGCAGTGCTCCGCCGACAGGCTACAATGAAAAACTGTTTTTT
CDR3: CSAPPTGYNEKLFF

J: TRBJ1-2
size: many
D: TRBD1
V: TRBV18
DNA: TGTGCCAGCTCACCCGGACAGGGATTTGGCTACACCTTC
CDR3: CASSPGQGFGYTF

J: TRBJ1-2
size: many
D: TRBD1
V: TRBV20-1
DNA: TGCAGTGCGGGAGCCGGGACAGGGAACTATGGCTACACCTTC
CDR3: CSAGAGTGNYGYTF

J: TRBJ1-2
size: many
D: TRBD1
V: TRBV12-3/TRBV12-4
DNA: TGTGCCAGCAGTTCGGGACAGCTTTATGGCTACACCTTC
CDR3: CASSSGQLYGYTF

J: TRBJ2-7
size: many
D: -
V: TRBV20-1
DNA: TGCAGTGCTAGGGGGGACTCCTACGAGCAGTACTTC
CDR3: CSARGDSYEQYF

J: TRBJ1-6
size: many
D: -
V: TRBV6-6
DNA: TGTGCCAGCAGTGAATTCCGTCTATCTAATTCACCCCTCCACTTT
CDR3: CASSEFRLSNSPLHF

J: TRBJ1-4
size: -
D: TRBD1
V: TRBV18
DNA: TGTGCCAGCTCACCGAAGGACAGGGGAAAACTGTTTTTT
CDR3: CASSPKDRGKLFF

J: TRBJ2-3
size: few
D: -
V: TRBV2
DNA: TGTGCCAGCAGACCCGGCAGTCAACGCACAGATACGCAGTATTTT
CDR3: CASRPGSQRTDTQYF

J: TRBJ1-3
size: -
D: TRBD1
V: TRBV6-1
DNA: TGTGCCAGCACCGGGACAGGGTTGGGAGAAAACACCATATATTTT
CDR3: CASTGTGLGENTIYF

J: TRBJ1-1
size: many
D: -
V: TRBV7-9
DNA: TGTGCCAGCACTCTGAGGAACACTGAAGCTTTCTTT
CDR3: CASTLRNTEAFF

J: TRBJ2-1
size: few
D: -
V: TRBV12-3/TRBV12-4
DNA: TGTGCCAGCACAAACTCTGGGCCCGGGCGCAATGAGCAGTTCTTC
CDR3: CASTNSGPGRNEQFF

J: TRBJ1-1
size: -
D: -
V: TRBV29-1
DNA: TGCAGCGTACGCCGGGGGAATGAGGCCACTGAAGCTTTCTTT
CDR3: CSVRRGNEATEAFF

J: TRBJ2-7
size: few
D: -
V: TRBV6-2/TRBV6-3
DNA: TGTGCCAGCAGTTACTTGATCCTCTCCTACGAGCAGTACTTC
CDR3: CASSYLILSYEQYF

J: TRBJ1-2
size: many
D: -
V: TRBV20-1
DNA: TGCAGTGCTACACCCAGGGCAGCTAACTATGGCTACACCTTC
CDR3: CSATPRAANYGYTF

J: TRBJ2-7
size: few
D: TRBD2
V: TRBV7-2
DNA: TGTGCCAGCAGCCTCGGAGGTCCTAGCGGCTACGAGCAGTACTTC
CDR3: CASSLGGPSGYEQYF

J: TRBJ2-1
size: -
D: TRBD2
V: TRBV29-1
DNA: TGCAGCGTTGCTAGCGGAGGCAATAATGAGCAGTTCTTC
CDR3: CSVASGGNNEQFF

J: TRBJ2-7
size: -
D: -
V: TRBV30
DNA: TGTGCCTGGAGTGCTAAAGATTACGAGCAGTACTTC
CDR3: CAWSAKDYEQYF

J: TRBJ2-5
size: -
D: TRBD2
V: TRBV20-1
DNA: TGCAGTGCTAGAGATAGAACTAGCGGATCGCGGGTAGAGACCCAGTACTTC
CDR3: CSARDRTSGSRVETQYF

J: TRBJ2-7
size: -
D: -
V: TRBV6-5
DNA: TGTGCCAGCAGTAAGCCCGGGACACCTTACGAGCAGTACTTC
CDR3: CASSKPGTPYEQYF

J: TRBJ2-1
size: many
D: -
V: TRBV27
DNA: TGTGCCAGCAGTTTATCGAATCCAAAAGTCAATGAGCAGTTCTTC
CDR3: CASSLSNPKVNEQFF

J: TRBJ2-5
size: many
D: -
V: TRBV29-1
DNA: TGCAGCGTTGAGGGGGACACCCGCTCGGAGACCCAGTACTTC
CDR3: CSVEGDTRSETQYF

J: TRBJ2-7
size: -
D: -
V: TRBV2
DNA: TGTGCCAGCACTGATACGAGCCGGGACATACGCTACGAGCAGTACTTC
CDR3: CASTDTSRDIRYEQYF

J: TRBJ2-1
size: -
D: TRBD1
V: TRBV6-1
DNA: TGTGCCAGCATGAGACAGGGGGTCAATGAGCAGTTCTTC
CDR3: CASMRQGVNEQFF

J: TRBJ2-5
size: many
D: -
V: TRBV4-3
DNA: TGCGCCAGCAGCCTCACCTTACAAGAGACCCAGTACTTC
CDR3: CASSLTLQETQYF

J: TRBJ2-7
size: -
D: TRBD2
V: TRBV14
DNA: TGTGCCAGCAGCCCCCCTCTACTAGCGGGAGGCCCCCACGAGCAGTACTTC
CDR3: CASSPPLLAGGPHEQYF

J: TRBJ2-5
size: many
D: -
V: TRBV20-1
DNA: TGCAGTGCTAGAGCCCCAGAAGAGACCCAGTACTTC
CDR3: CSARAPEETQYF